This section outlines one TCR beta chain sequence together with its context. The CDR3 contains 15 residues. V was clipped by 3 bases and J by 1 base, with 13 bases between them. Germline V gives CDR1 GTSNPN, CDR2 SVGIG (reference sequence). This specimen belongs to a study of cytomegalovirus exposure and HLA in healthy donors. The PCR used 60 Vbeta and 13 Jbeta primers. Sequencing was performed with immunoSEQ multiplex PCR; in TCRdb, only in-frame clones are kept and a portion is missing. This table holds 180,000 or so clones, under 85% found once. The sample was PBMCs. This clonotype was sampled from a male donor in good health and CMV-seronegative. This chain links TRBV30 with TRBJ2-4, with D possibly matching TRBD2 (6 bases). The CDR3 spells CAWSGGGSAKNIQYF. CDR3 in DNA: TGTGCCTGGAGCGGTGGAGGGAGTGCCAAAAACATTCAGTACTTC.